These T cell receptor beta chains were read from a single sample in a study of blood T cell repertoires in COVID-19. The assay was immunoSEQ multiplex PCR, and TCRdb's table has in-frame clones only and misses some. The table records fewer than 150,000 clones, more than 75% of them present only once. Sequenced input: peripheral blood. These receptors came from a middle-aged woman with acute or convalescent COVID-19. The conserved cysteine and the conserved F or W are not part of the CDR3 here. A D gene is named only where the DNA matches it firmly.

D | V | CDR3
NA | TRBV28 | ASSFGVGNQPQH
NA | TRBV7-2 | ASSLIESSPLH
TRBD2 | TRBV6-2/TRBV6-3 | ASSTGTSGRNEQF
NA | TRBV6-6 | ACSAGQETQY
TRBD2 | TRBV18 | ASSPGRTSGGVYEQY
TRBD1 | TRBV4-1 | ASRHRGLNEKLF
TRBD1 | TRBV4-3 | ASSQAGTGVYEQY
NA | TRBV6-5 | AIGRGGEEYGYT
TRBD1 | TRBV7-8 | ASSRGQGRQETQY
NA | TRBV28 | ASSLSLGASSGNTIY
TRBD1 | TRBV6-5 | ASSPRGAPEAF
NA | TRBV12-3/TRBV12-4 | ASSPGQNEKLF
TRBD2 | TRBV7-7 | ASSPSGGAPGELF
NA | TRBV30 | AWSVGRSSSALH
TRBD1 | TRBV5-6 | ASSPGTGSNSPLH
NA | TRBV9 | ASSVDPGAQAEAF
NA | TRBV6-5 | ASRRTANNSPLH
TRBD2 | TRBV12-3/TRBV12-4 | ASTRGDYNEQF
NA | TRBV6-4 | ASSSAGSGANVLT
TRBD1 | TRBV7-9 | ASSPGTGGRGGNQPQH
NA | TRBV7-2 | ASSPRGSTGELF
NA | TRBV5-6 | ASSLYGGTEAF
TRBD1 | TRBV19 | ASTLTGTRNTIY
NA | TRBV3-1/TRBV3-2 | ASSAMGQGNEQF
NA | TRBV5-4 | ASSSRESYGYT
NA | TRBV7-2 | ASSPGLPGANEKLF
TRBD1 | TRBV18 | ASSPDRVSTEAF